These 28 T cell receptor beta chains were all obtained from the same sample, sequenced in a study of T cell responses to AZD1222 COVID-19 vaccine. The protocol was immunoSEQ multiplex PCR, while the TCRdb copy is restricted to in-frame clones and leaves out a portion. The profile covers about 150,000 clones, with under 95% appearing a single time and about 1.8% taken by the ten largest. The sequencing here drew on peripheral blood, taken 28 days after the second AZD1222 dose. Receptor source: an adult who received the AZD1222 COVID-19 vaccine.

Regarding this clone: This same CDR3 is encoded by further DNA sequences in the sample. The CDR3 DNA reads TGTGCCAGCAGCGTAGGACGGAATAATTCACCCCTCCACTTT. Translating it yields CASSVGRNNSPLHF. The chain employs TRBV9 and TRBJ1-6; D gene ambiguous. Trimming cost V 0 bases and J 5 bases, with 6 bases left between them. The germline CDR1 and CDR2 sequences are SGDLS and YYNGEE. The CDR3 spans 14 residues.

The rearrangement uses TRBV21-1 and TRBJ2-7. TRBV21-1 is tagged as a pseudogene. This CDR3 is built from 14 residues. The CDR3 loop is CASSSPPNSYEQYF. CDR3 coding DNA: TGTGCCAGCAGCTCGCCGCCAAACTCCTACGAGCAGTACTTC.

The genes are TRBV2 and TRBJ2-2; no definite D call. CDR3 length: 14 amino acids. Trimming cost V 2 bases and J 1 base, with 5 bases left between them. Germline CDR1 is SNHLY and CDR2 is FYNNEI. The DNA of the CDR3 is TGTGCCAGCAGTGAACTTGAGAACACCGGGGAGCTGTTTTTT. This translates into CASSELENTGELFF.

V gene TRBV19 combines with J gene TRBJ2-4, with D possibly being TRBD2 (5 bases). Germline CDR1 LNHDA, CDR2 SQIVND (reference sequence). CDR3 length equals 16 residues. Between the trimmed V and J ends, which lost 7 bases and 3 bases, there was a span of 19 bases. The CDR3 protein is CASMAGGTLVKNIQYF. CDR3 bases: TGTGCCAGTATGGCCGGAGGAACGTTGGTCAAAAACATTCAGTACTTC.

J is TRBJ1-1 and V is TRBV9, with TRBD1 matching 7 bases. Germline lookup yields CDR1 SGDLS and CDR2 YYNGEE. The ends lost 5 bases at V and 0 bases at J; junction bases unmatched: 7. This CDR3 region has 15 residues. The CDR3 reads CASRNRDSMNTEAFF. The CDR3, as DNA: TGTGCCAGCAGAAATCGGGACAGCATGAACACTGAAGCTTTCTTT.

V gene TRBV28 combines with J gene TRBJ2-3; 14 bases are shared with TRBD2. This CDR3 spans 16 amino acids. CDR1 and CDR2 from the germline V gene are MDHEN and SYDVKM. J was trimmed by 3 bases and V by 5 bases; bases with no gene match: 4. In DNA form, the CDR3 reads TGTGCCAGCAGTGCCAGACTAGCGGGAGGGACAGATACGCAGTATTTT. It yields the protein CASSARLAGGTDTQYF.

This sequence joins TRBV5-1 and TRBJ2-7; 8 positions match TRBD1. The CDR3 spans 15 residues. Per germline, CDR1 SGHRS and CDR2 YFSETQ. V lost 4 bases, J lost 0 bases, and 6 bases stayed unmatched. In DNA, the CDR3 is TGCGCCAGCAGCCAGGGACAGGTGAGCTCCTACGAGCAGTACTTC. Translating gives CASSQGQVSSYEQYF.

The genes are TRBV5-4 and TRBJ2-1, with 7 bases that match TRBD2. The CDR3 consists of 15 residues. Trimming took 7 bases from V and 5 from J; bases not matched to a gene: 12. Germline lookup yields CDR1 SGHNT and CDR2 YYREEE (reference sequence). CDR3 protein: CASHTGTTANNEQFF. As DNA, the CDR3 is TGTGCCAGCCACACCGGGACTACCGCGAACAATGAGCAGTTCTTC.

The chain links TRBV4-2 to TRBJ1-6; D perhaps matches TRBD1 (5 bases). The germline CDR1 and CDR2 sequences are LGHNA and YNFKEQ. The CDR3 covers 15 residues. Trimming stripped 8 bases from V and 3 bases from J, with 14 bases between. Written as DNA, the CDR3 is TGTGCCAGCTGGGACGGGACGCTCTATAATTCACCCCTCCACTTT. Translation: CASWDGTLYNSPLHF.

The J gene is TRBJ1-1, the V gene TRBV7-9; D gene ambiguous. CDR3 size: 11 residues. CDR1 and CDR2 (germline): SEHNR, FQNEAQ (reference sequence). V was cut by 3 bases and J by 4 bases, with 3 bases left in between. DNA for the CDR3: TGTGCCAGCAGCTTGCCCACTGAAGCTTTCTTT. Translating gives CASSLPTEAFF.

The chain links TRBV6-5 to TRBJ1-3; D ambiguous. Trimming pared 4 bases from V and 1 base from J, leaving 8 bases between. There are 14 residues in the CDR3. Germline V lookup: CDR1 MNHEY, CDR2 SVGAGI. The CDR3 region has the DNA TGTGCCAGCAGTTCGGCCGGTTCTGGAAACACCATATATTTT. Its protein is CASSSAGSGNTIYF.

This chain uses TRBV5-1 with TRBJ2-5; D is ambiguous. Germline-derived CDR1 and CDR2 are SGHRS and YFSETQ. There are 14 residues in the CDR3. The ends were cut back, 2 bases at V and 2 bases at J, with 10 bases in the middle. The CDR3 here is CASSFLGFQETQYF. The CDR3 DNA sequence: TGCGCCAGCAGCTTTCTCGGGTTTCAAGAGACCCAGTACTTC. Variable domain in full (rest from reference TRBV5-1 and TRBJ2-5): KAGVTQTPRYLIKTRGQQVTLSCSPISGHRSVSWYQQTPGQGLQFLFEYFSETQRNKGNFPGRFSGRQFSNSRSEMNVSTLELGDSALYLCASSFLGFQETQYFGPGTRLLVL.

The rearrangement uses TRBV14 and TRBJ2-7; 9 nucleotides line up with TRBD1. V gave up 2 bases and J gave up 4 bases; unmatched junction bases: 6. This CDR3 region has 15 residues. Germline CDR1 is SGHDN and CDR2 is FVKESK. Here the CDR3 DNA reads TGTGCCAGCAGCCAACCCGGGACAGGGCAATACGAGCAGTACTTC. This encodes CASSQPGTGQYEQYF.

The chain couples TRBV7-3 to TRBJ2-1; 7 nucleotides line up with TRBD2. Germline V gene lookup returns CDR1 SGHTA and CDR2 FQGTGA. The V gene end was trimmed by 5 bases and the J gene end by 14 bases; junction bases not matched to a gene: 9. This CDR3 is 12 amino acids long. In DNA, the CDR3 is TGTGCCAGCAGCCCCCAGTTGGGGGGGAAGTTCTTC. Its protein product is CASSPQLGGKFF.

This chain links TRBV6-5 with TRBJ2-7; 8 positions agree with TRBD1. Germline V gene data show CDR1 as MNHEY and CDR2 as SVGAGI. J was trimmed by 1 base and V by 6 bases; bases with no gene match: 8. The CDR3 contains 15 residues. Written as DNA, the CDR3 is TGTGCCAGCAGCCCCGTCAGGGGGCCTTCCTACGAGCAGTACTTC. Translation: CASSPVRGPSYEQYF.

The chain joins TRBV7-9 to TRBJ1-1, with D uncertain. This CDR3 spans 12 amino acids. Germline V lookup: CDR1 SEHNR, CDR2 FQNEAQ (reference sequence). The germline V and J ends were trimmed by 5 bases and 4 bases, with 8 bases remaining between them. As DNA, the CDR3 is TGTGCCAGCAGCGGAAAGATCACTGAAGCTTTCTTT. As protein: CASSGKITEAFF.

V is TRBV7-6 and J is TRBJ2-3; the D gene could be TRBD1 or TRBD2 (6 bases each). CDR1 SGHVS and CDR2 FNYEAQ come from the germline V gene. CDR3 length: 14 amino acids. V was cut by 3 bases and J by 5 bases, with 12 bases left in between. The CDR3 DNA follows: TGTGCCAGCAGCTTCGCAGGAGGGGGAGATACGCAGTATTTT. Translating it yields CASSFAGGGDTQYF.

The chain's CDR3 is CSASMEGRNTIYF. The CDR3 region has the DNA TGCAGTGCTAGTATGGAAGGCAGAAACACCATATATTTT. The rearrangement uses TRBV20-1 and TRBJ1-3; no reliable D call. From germline, CDR1 is DFQATT and CDR2 SNEGSKA (reference sequence). The V end was cut by 3 bases, the J end by 5 bases, with 11 bases between. This CDR3 is 13 amino acids long.

This chain links TRBV24-1 with TRBJ2-5; 8 nucleotides agree with TRBD1. Germline loops: CDR1 KGHDR, CDR2 SFDVKD. With V trimmed by 4 bases and J by 4 bases, 7 bases remained unmatched. The CDR3 is 15 residues long. CDR3 sequence: CATSEATGDLETQYF. The CDR3 DNA is TGTGCCACCAGTGAAGCGACAGGGGACCTAGAGACCCAGTACTTC.

The rearrangement uses TRBV25-1 and TRBJ1-1; 8 positions agree with TRBD1. V lost 4 bases to trimming and J lost 7 bases; unmatched junction nucleotides: 5. The CDR3 length is 13 residues. Germline V gene sequence: CDR1 MGHDK, CDR2 SYGVNS. CDR3 in DNA: TGTGCCAGCAGTGGTCAGGGGGCGGGTGAAGCTTTCTTT. Its protein product is CASSGQGAGEAFF. Combining the CDR3 with reference TRBV25-1 and TRBJ1-1 gives the whole variable domain EADIYQTPRYLVIGTGKKITLECSQTMGHDKMYWYQQDPGMELHLIHYSYGVNSTEKGDLSSESTVSRIRTEHFPLTLESARPSHTSQYLCASSGQGAGEAFFGQGTRLTVV.

The V gene is TRBV2, the J gene TRBJ1-6; a weak D match, TRBD1 (6 bases). The CDR3 has 13 residues. The germline V gene has CDR1 SNHLY and CDR2 FYNNEI. Trimming removed 1 base at V and 12 bases at J, with 10 bases between. The CDR3 coding sequence is TGTGCCAGCAGTGAAGGGGGGGGGCGACCCCTCCACTTT. Translation gives CASSEGGGRPLHF.

The V gene is TRBV10-2, the J gene TRBJ1-4; 10 bases are shared with TRBD1. V lost 2 bases to trimming and J lost 8 bases; unmatched junction nucleotides: 5. CDR1 is WSHSY, CDR2 SAAADI, per germline. CDR3 length equals 15 residues. CDR3 protein: CASSEPGTGAEKLFF. CDR3 nucleotide sequence: TGCGCCAGCAGTGAGCCCGGGACAGGGGCAGAAAAACTGTTTTTT.

The chain has TRBV6-6 and TRBJ2-7; possibly TRBD1 for D (5 bases). CDR1 is MNHNY, CDR2 SVGAGI, per germline (reference sequence). Trimming removed 6 bases at V and 2 bases at J, with 8 bases between. This CDR3 has 12 residues. The CDR3 coding sequence is TGTGCCAGCAGAGACAGAGCCTACGAGCAGTACTTC. Protein product: CASRDRAYEQYF.

This chain joins TRBV6-5 and TRBJ2-5; 8 bases align to TRBD1. Germline lookup yields CDR1 MNHEY and CDR2 SVGAGI. The V segment lost 7 bases and the J segment 5 bases; nucleotides outside the gene matches: 6. The CDR3 length is 13 residues. CDR3 DNA: TGTGCCAGCACCCTAGACAGGGGCGAGACCCAGTACTTC. The encoded protein is CASTLDRGETQYF.

V and J are TRBV11-2 and TRBJ2-1, with 9 bases aligning to TRBD2. V trimming: 0 bases; J trimming: 9 bases; junction bases outside the gene matches: 6. The CDR3 loop spans 15 amino acids. Germline lookup yields CDR1 SGHAT and CDR2 FQNNGV. The CDR3 nucleotides read TGTGCCAGCAGCTTAGAAAGCGGGGGGATCGGTGAGCAGTTCTTC. Protein product: CASSLESGGIGEQFF. The full variable domain, rest sourced from reference TRBV11-2 and TRBJ2-1, is EAGVAQSPRYKIIEKRQSVAFWCNPISGHATLYWYQQILGQGPKLLIQFQNNGVVDDSQLPKDRFSAERLKGVDSTLKIQPAKLEDSAVYLCASSLESGGIGEQFFGPGTRLTVL.

This clone occurred once. V and J are TRBV25-1 and TRBJ1-3; a weak D match, TRBD1 (6 bases). The germline CDR1 and CDR2 sequences are MGHDK and SYGVNS. CDR3 length: 15 residues. V gave up 6 bases and J gave up 3 bases, with 15 bases separating them. CDR3 nucleotide sequence: TGTGCCAGCAGGATACCCGGGACATATGGAAACACCATATATTTT. Translation gives CASRIPGTYGNTIYF.

The chain carries TRBV5-1 and TRBJ1-1; tentative D call: TRBD1 (5 bases). The CDR3 runs 12 residues. Trimming took 4 bases from V and 7 from J, leaving 11 bases between them. Germline CDR1 and CDR2: SGHRS and YFSETQ. The CDR3: CASSPRDSEAFF. CDR3 nucleotides: TGCGCCAGCAGCCCCAGGGATAGTGAAGCTTTCTTT. Full variable domain (rest looked up from reference TRBV5-1 and TRBJ1-1): KAGVTQTPRYLIKTRGQQVTLSCSPISGHRSVSWYQQTPGQGLQFLFEYFSETQRNKGNFPGRFSGRQFSNSRSEMNVSTLELGDSALYLCASSPRDSEAFFGQGTRLTVV.

The gene calls are TRBV18 and TRBJ1-2; TRBD1 matches 8 bases. The CDR3 sequence is 15 residues long. V was clipped by 3 bases and J by 0 bases; unmatched bases: 3. Germline lookup yields CDR1 KGHSH and CDR2 LQKENI. CDR3 protein: CASSPRTGSNYGYTF. Here the CDR3 DNA reads TGTGCCAGCTCACCCCGGACAGGGTCTAACTATGGCTACACCTTC.